The clone carrying this TCR beta chain was seen once. The CDR3 contains 15 residues. V lost 2 bases and J lost 1, with 12 bases in between. Germline V gene sequence: CDR1 MNHNY, CDR2 SVGAGI (reference sequence). Sequencing was performed with immunoSEQ multiplex PCR; in TCRdb, only in-frame clones are kept and a portion is missing. The sample has 200,000 to 250,000 clones, approximately 84% seen once. The sample belongs to a study of blood T cell repertoires in COVID-19. Study in general: Spain, Italy and the United States supplied samples that represented acute and convalescent COVID-19.

The sequenced sample consisted of peripheral blood. V and J are TRBV6-6 and TRBJ2-7; a weak D match, TRBD2 (6 bases). The clonotype originates from a man aged 50-59 years who had recovered from COVID-19. This chain's CDR3 is CASSYGGILSYEQYF. In nucleotides, the CDR3 is TGTGCCAGCAGTTACGGCGGGATCTTGTCCTACGAGCAGTACTTC.